This TCR beta chain emerged from a study of cytomegalovirus exposure and HLA in healthy donors. CDR3 length equals 14 residues. Germline loops: CDR1 SGHVS, CDR2 FQNEAQ. Trimming cost V 1 base and J 5 bases, with 11 bases left between them. The PCR made use of 60 Vbeta and 13 Jbeta primers. The protocol was immunoSEQ multiplex PCR, while the TCRdb copy is restricted to in-frame clones and leaves out a portion. Among 85,000 to 120,000 clones, more than 75% were seen once, and the ten largest hold 5% to 7%. This TCR was recovered from a woman in her fifties or sixties in good health and CMV-seropositive. Sequencing input: PBMCs. This sequence joins TRBV7-8 and TRBJ1-2; weak D call: TRBD1 (5 bases). CDR3 nucleotides: TGTGCCAGCAGCTTAGGCAGGGCTGGGTATGGCTACACCTTC. Protein: CASSLGRAGYGYTF.